This entry concerns a single T cell receptor (beta chain). Antigen specificity is unknown. From germline, CDR1 is DFQATT and CDR2 SNEGSKA (reference sequence). The CDR3 runs 15 residues. V was shortened by 1 base and J by 0 bases, with 13 bases between the two germline ends. Study-level findings and limits: In terms of TCR gene usage, tumor memory CD4+ T cells clustered together with blood and lymph node memory CD4+ cells, as well as with lymph node naive CD4+ cells.

Each CDR3 protein gets one entry after TCRdb re-called the 5' RACE reads with MiXCR. Counted here are roughly 50,000 distinct CDR3 sequences, 17% occurring once; the ten biggest clones make up roughly 2.4%. The source material was naive CD4+ T cells sorted from blood. Subset specified: naive CD4+ T cells, CD4+CD45RA+CD25-. The receptor was isolated from a female donor with breast cancer. V and J are TRBV20-1 and TRBJ2-7; no firm D call. CDR3 bases: TGCAGTGCTAGAGGACAAGGCGTCGGCTCCTACGAGCAGTACTTC. Translation: CSARGQGVGSYEQYF.